This TCR beta chain was found in a study of shared clonotypes between healthy human individuals. The healthy adult donors were HIV-negative and reported no recent acute infections or vaccinations. Only Caucasian adults living in Nashville, Tennessee served as donors. Unmatched junction bases numbered 5, after V lost 0 bases and J lost 4 bases. Germline V lookup: CDR1 LNHNV, CDR2 YYDKDF (reference sequence). CDR3 length: 16 amino acids. As concerns this clone: Its specificity is not known.

Findings and limits, study-wide: Among donors, the sharing of clonotypes was expected to be influenced by sequencing depth.

Generated by immunoSEQ multiplex PCR, the TCRdb table keeps only in-frame clones and is missing some. The sample has fewer than 600,000 clones, 79% seen once; the top ten hold about 12%. The sequence came from a woman between 40 and 55 years old in good health. Some clones in this sample may be carry-over from other donors' samples. Sequenced sample: PBMCs. J is TRBJ2-5 and V is TRBV15; TRBD2 aligns across 10 bases. The CDR3 coding sequence is TGTGCCACCAGCAGAGATAGGCTAGCGGGAGTAGAGACCCAGTACTTC. Protein sequence: CATSRDRLAGVETQYF.